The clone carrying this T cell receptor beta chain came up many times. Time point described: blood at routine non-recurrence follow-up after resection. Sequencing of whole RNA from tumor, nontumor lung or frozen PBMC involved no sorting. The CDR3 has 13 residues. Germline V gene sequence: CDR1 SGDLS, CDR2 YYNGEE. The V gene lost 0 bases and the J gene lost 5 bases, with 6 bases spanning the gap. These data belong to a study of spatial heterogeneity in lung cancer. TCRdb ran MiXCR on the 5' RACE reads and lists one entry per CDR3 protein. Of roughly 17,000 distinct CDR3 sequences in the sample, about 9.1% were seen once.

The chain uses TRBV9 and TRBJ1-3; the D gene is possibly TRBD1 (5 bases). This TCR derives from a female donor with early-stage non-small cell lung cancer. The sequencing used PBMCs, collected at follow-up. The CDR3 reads CASSVADRNTIYF. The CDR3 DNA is TGTGCCAGCAGCGTAGCGGACAGAAACACCATATATTTT.